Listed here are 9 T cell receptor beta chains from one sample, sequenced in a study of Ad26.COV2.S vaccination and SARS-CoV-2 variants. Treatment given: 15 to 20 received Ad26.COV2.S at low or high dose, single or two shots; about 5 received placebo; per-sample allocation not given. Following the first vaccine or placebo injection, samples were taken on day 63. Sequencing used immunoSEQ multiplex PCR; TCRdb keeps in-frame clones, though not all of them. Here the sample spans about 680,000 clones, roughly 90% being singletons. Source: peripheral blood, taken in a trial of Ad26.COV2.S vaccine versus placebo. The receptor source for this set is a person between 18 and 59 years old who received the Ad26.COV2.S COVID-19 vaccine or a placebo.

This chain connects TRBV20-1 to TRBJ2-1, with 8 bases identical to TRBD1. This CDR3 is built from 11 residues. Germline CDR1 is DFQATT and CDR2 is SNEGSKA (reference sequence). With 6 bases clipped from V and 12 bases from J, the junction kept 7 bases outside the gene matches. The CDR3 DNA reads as TGCAGTGCCAGCCAGGGGGCTTGGCAGTTCTTC. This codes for CSASQGAWQFF.

CDR3 sequence reads: CASTTDRGIPEAFF. In nucleotides, the CDR3 is TGTGCCAGCACCACAGACAGGGGTATACCTGAAGCTTTCTTT. The chain links TRBV6-5 to TRBJ1-1, with 8 bases identical to TRBD1. CDR1 is MNHEY and CDR2 is SVGAGI in the germline V gene. V was pared by 7 bases and J by 6 bases, with 10 bases of the junction left unmatched. CDR3 size: 14 residues.

The CDR3 loop is CASSVGGVAGTGELFF. The CDR3 nucleotides read TGTGCCAGCAGCGTAGGAGGGGTAGCAGGGACCGGGGAGCTGTTTTTT. J is TRBJ2-2 and V is TRBV9; D might be TRBD1 or TRBD2, each matching 5 bases. CDR1 and CDR2 (germline): SGDLS, YYNGEE. The CDR3 length is 16 residues. V was cut by 0 bases and J by 5 bases, with 14 bases left in between.

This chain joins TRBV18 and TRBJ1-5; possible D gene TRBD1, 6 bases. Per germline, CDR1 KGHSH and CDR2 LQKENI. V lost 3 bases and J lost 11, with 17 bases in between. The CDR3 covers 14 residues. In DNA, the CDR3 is TGTGCCAGCTCACCTTCCGGAGGGGGGGTTGCCCAGCATTTT. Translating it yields CASSPSGGGVAQHF.

The CDR3 loop reads CASSPGYGLTEAFF. DNA for the CDR3: TGTGCCAGCTCACCCGGGTATGGGTTGACTGAAGCTTTCTTT. The rearrangement joins TRBV18 to TRBJ1-1; the D is unclear. Per the germline V gene, CDR1 is KGHSH and CDR2 is LQKENI. Between the trimmed V and J ends, which lost 3 bases and 5 bases, there was a span of 13 bases. The CDR3 runs 14 residues.

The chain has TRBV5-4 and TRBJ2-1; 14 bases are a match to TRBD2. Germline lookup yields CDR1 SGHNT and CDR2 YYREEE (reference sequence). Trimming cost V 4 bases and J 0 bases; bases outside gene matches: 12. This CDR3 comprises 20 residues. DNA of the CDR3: TGTGCCAGCAGCGCCCTACCGACTAGCGGGAGGGAAAGCTCCTACAATGAGCAGTTCTTC. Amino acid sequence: CASSALPTSGRESSYNEQFF.

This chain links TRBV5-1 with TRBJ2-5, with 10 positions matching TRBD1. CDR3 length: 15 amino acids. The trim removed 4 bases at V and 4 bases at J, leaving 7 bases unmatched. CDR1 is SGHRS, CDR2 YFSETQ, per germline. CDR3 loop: CASSTDRGRGETQYF. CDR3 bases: TGCGCCAGCAGCACCGACAGGGGGCGAGGAGAGACCCAGTACTTC.

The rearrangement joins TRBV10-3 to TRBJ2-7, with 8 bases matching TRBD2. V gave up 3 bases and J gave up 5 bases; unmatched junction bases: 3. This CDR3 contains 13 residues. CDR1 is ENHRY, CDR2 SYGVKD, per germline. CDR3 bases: TGTGCCATCAGTGACGGGAGGGAGGACGAGCAGTACTTC. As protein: CAISDGREDEQYF.

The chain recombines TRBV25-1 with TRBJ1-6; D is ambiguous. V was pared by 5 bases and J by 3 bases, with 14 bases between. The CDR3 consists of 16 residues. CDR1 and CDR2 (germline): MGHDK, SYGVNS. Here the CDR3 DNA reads TGTGCCAGCAGTCCCTCTCTTGGGGTCTATAATTCACCCCTCCACTTT. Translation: CASSPSLGVYNSPLHF.